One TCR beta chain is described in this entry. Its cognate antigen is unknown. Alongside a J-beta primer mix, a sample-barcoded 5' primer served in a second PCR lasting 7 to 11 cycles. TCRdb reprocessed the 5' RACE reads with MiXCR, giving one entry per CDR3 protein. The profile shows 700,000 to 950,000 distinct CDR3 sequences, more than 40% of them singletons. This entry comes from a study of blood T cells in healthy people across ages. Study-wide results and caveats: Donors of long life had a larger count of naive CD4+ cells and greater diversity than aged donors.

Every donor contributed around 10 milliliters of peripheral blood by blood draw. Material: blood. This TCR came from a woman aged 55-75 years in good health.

CDR3 nucleotide sequence: TGTGCCAGCAGGCTTCCAGGGGCGGCTAATGAAAAACTGTTTTTT. Amino acid sequence: CASRLPGAANEKLFF. V usage is TRBV6-2 or TRBV6-3 and J usage is TRBJ1-4; a weak D match, TRBD1 (6 bases). CDR1 MNHEY and CDR2 SVGEGT come from the germline V gene. Trimming pared 6 bases from V and 3 bases from J, leaving 14 bases between. The CDR3 is made up of 15 amino acids.